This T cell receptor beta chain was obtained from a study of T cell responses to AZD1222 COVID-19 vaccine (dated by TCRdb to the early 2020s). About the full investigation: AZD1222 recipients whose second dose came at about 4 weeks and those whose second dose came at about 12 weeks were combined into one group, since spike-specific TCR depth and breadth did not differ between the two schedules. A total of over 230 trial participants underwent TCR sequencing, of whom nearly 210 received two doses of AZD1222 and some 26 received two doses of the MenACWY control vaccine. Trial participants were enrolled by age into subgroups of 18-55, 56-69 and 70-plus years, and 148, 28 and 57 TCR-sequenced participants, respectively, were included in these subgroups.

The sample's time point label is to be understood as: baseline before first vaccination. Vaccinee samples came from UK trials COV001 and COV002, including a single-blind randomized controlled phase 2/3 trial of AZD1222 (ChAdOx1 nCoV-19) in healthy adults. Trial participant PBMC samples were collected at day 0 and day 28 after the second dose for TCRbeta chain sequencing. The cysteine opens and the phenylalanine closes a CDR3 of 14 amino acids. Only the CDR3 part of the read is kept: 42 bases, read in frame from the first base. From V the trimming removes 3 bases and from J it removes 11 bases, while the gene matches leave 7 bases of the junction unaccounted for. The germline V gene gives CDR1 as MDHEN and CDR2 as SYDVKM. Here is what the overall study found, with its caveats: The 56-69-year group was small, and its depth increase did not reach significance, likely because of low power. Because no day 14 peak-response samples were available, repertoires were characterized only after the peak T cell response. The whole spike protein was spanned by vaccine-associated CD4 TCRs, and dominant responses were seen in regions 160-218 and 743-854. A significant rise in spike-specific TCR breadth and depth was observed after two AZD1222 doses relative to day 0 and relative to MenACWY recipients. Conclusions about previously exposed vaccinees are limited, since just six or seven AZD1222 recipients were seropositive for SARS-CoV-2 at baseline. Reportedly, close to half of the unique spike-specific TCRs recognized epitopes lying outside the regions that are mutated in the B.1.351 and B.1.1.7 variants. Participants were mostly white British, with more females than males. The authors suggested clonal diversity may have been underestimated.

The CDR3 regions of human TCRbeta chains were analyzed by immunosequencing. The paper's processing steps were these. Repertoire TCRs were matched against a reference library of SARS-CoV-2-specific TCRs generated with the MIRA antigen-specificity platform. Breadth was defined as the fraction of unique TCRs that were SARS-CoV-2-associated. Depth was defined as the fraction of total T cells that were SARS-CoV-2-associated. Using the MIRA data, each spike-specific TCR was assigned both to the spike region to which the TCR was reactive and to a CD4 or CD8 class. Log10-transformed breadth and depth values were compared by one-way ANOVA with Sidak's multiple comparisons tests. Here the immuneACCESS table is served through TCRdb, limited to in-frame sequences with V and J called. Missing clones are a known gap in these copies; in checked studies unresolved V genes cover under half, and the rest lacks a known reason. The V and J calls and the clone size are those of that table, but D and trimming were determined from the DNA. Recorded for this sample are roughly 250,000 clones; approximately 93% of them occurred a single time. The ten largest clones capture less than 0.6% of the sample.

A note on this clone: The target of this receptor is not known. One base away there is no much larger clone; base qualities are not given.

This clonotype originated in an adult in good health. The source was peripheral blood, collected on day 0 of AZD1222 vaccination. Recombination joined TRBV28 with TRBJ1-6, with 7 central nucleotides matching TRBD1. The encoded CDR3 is CASSFPTGMTPLHF. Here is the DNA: TGTGCCAGCAGTTTCCCGACAGGGATGACACCCCTCCACTTT. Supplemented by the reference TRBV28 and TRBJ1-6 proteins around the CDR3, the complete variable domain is DVKVTQSSRYLVKRTGEKVFLECVQDMDHENMFWYRQDPGLGLRLIYFSYDVKMKEKGDIPEGYSVSREKKERFSLILESASTNQTSMYLCASSFPTGMTPLHFGNGTRLTVT.